This T cell receptor beta chain was recovered during a study of cytomegalovirus exposure and HLA in healthy donors. This CDR3 region has 13 residues. Trimming pared 6 bases from V and 5 bases from J, leaving 13 bases between. CDR1 is MNHNY and CDR2 is SVGAGI in the germline V gene (reference sequence). Primers for the PCR totalled 60 Vbeta and 13 Jbeta. TCRdb's table, derived via immunoSEQ multiplex PCR, lists solely in-frame clones and lacks some. The sample contains some 180,000 clones, roughly 78% of which appear only once. This chain connects TRBV6-6 to TRBJ1-2; unclear D gene. The sequenced sample was PBMCs. The sequence was collected from a woman aged 25 to 39 in good health and CMV-seronegative. The CDR3 nucleotides are TGTGCCAGCAGCATTACAGCACAGTATGGCTACACCTTC. Translation gives CASSITAQYGYTF.